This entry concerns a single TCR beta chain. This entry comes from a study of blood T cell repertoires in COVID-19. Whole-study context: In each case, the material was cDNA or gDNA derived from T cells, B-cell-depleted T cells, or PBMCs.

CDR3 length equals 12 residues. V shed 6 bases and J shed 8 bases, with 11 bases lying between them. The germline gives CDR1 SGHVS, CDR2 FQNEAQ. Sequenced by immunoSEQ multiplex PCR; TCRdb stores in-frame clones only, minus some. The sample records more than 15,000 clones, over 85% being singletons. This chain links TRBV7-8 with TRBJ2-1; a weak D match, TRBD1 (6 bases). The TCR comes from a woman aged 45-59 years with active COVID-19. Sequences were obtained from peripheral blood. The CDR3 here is CASRKQGDEQFF. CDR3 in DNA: TGTGCCAGCAGGAAACAGGGCGATGAGCAGTTCTTC.